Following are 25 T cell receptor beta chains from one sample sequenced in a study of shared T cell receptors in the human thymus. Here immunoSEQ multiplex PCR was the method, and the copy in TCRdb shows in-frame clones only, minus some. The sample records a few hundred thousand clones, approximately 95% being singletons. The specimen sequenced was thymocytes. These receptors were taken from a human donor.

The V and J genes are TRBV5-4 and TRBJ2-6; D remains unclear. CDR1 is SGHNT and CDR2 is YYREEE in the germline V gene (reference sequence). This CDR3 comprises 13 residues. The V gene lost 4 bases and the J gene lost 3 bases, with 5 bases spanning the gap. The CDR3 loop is CASSPYGANVLTF. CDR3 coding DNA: TGTGCCAGCAGCCCCTATGGGGCCAACGTCCTGACTTTC.

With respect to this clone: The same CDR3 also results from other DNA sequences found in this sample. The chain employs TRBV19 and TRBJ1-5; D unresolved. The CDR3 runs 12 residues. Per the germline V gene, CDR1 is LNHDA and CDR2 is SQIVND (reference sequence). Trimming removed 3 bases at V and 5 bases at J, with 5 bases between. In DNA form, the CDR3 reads TGTGCCAGTAGTATTGGCTATCAGCCCCAGCATTTT. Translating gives CASSIGYQPQHF. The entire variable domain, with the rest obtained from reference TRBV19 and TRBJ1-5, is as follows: DGGITQSPKYLFRKEGQNVTLSCEQNLNHDAMYWYRQDPGQGLRLIYYSQIVNDFQKGDIAEGYSVSREKKESFPLTVTSAQKNPTAFYLCASSIGYQPQHFGDGTRLSIL.

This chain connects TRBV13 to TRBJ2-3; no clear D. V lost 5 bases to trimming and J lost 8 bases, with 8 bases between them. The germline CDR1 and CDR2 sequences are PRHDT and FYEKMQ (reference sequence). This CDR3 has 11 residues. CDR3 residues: CASSVYATQYF. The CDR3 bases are TGTGCCAGCAGCGTTTACGCTACGCAGTATTTT.

CDR3 residues: CASSLSRTGVGLLDAFF. CDR3 DNA: TGTGCCAGCAGTTTATCCCGGACAGGGGTCGGATTGTTGGATGCTTTCTTT. This chain uses TRBV27 with TRBJ1-1; TRBD1 matches at 9 bases. This CDR3 has 17 residues. CDR1 and CDR2 from the germline V gene are MNHEY and SMNVEV (reference sequence). Losses at the gene ends were 0 bases for V and 11 bases for J; bases not matched to a gene: 16.

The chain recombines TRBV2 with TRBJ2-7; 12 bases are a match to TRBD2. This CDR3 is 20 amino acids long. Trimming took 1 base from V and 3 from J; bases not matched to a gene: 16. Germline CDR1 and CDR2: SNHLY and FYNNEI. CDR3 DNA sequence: TGTGCCAGCAGTGAAGTCTTTAGGGGGCTAGCGGGAGGGCCACTCTACGAGCAGTACTTC. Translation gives CASSEVFRGLAGGPLYEQYF.

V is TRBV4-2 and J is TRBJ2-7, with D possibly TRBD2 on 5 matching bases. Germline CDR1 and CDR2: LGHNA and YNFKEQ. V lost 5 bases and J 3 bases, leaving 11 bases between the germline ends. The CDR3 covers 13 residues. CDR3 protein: CASSWVEGYEQYF. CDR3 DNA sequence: TGTGCCAGCAGCTGGGTTGAGGGCTACGAGCAGTACTTC.

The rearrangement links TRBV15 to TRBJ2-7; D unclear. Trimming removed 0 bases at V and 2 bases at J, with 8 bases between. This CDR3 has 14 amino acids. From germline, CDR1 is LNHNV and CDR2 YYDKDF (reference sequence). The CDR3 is CATSRDPAAYEQYF. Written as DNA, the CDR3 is TGTGCCACCAGCAGAGATCCGGCCGCCTACGAGCAGTACTTC.

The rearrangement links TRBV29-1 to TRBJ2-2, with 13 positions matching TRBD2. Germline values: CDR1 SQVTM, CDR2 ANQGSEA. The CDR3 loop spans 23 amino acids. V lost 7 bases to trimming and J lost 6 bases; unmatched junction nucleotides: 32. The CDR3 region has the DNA TGCAGCGCCGGCTCTCCGGGACAGGCAAATCAAACTGGGACTAGCGGGACCTCCGGGGAGCTGTTTTTT. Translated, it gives CSAGSPGQANQTGTSGTSGELFF.

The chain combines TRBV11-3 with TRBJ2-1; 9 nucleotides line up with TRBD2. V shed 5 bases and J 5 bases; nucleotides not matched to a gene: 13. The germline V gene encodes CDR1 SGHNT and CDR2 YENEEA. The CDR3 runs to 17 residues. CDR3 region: CASSHVNASGTNNEQFF. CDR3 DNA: TGTGCCAGCAGCCACGTGAATGCTAGCGGGACCAACAATGAGCAGTTCTTC. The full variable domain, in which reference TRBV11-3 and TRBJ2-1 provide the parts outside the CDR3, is EAGVVQSPRYKIIEKKQPVAFWCNPISGHNTLYWYLQNLGQGPELLIRYENEEAVDDSQLPKDRFSAERLKGVDSTLKIQPAELGDSAVYLCASSHVNASGTNNEQFFGPGTRLTVL.

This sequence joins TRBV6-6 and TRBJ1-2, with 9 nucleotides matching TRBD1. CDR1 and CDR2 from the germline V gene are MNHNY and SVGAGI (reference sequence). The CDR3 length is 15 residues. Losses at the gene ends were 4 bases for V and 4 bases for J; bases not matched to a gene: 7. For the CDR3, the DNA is TGTGCCAGCAGTTCATCACGGACAGGGGCCTATGGCTACACCTTC. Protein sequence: CASSSSRTGAYGYTF.

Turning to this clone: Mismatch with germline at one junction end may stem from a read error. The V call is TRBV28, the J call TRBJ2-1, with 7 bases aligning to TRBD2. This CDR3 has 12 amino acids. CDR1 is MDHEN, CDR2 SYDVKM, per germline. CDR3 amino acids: CASSVGLPLRIF. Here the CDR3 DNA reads TGTGCCAGCAGCGTGGGACTACCCCTACGGATCTTC. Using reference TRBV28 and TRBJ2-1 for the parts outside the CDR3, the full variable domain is DVKVTQSSRYLVKRTGEKVFLECVQDMDHENMFWYRQDPGLGLRLIYFSYDVKMKEKGDIPEGYSVSREKKERFSLILESASTNQTSMYLCASSVGLPLRIFGPGTRLTVL.

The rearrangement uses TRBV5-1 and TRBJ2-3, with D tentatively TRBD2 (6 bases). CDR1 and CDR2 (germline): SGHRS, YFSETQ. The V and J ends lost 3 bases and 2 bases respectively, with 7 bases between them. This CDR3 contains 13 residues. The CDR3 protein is CASSWDFTDTQYF. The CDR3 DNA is TGCGCCAGCAGCTGGGACTTCACAGATACGCAGTATTTT.

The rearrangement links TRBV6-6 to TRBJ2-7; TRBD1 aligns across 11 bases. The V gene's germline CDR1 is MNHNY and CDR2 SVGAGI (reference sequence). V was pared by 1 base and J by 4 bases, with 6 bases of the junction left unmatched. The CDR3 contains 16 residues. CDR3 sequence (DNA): TGTGCCAGCAGTTACTTTTTGGACAGGGGGCCTTACGAGCAGTACTTC. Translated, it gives CASSYFLDRGPYEQYF.

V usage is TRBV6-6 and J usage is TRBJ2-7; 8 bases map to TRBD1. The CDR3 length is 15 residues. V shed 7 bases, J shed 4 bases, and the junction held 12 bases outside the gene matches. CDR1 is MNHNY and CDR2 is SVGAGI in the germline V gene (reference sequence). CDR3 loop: CASIGYRDRPYEQYF. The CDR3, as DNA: TGTGCCAGCATCGGGTACCGGGACAGGCCTTACGAGCAGTACTTC.

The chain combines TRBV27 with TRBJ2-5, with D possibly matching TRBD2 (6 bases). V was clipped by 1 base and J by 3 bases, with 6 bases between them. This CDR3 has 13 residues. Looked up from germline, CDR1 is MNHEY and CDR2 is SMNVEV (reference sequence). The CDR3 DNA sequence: TGTGCCAGCAGTTTATGGAGGGAAGAGACCCAGTACTTC. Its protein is CASSLWREETQYF.

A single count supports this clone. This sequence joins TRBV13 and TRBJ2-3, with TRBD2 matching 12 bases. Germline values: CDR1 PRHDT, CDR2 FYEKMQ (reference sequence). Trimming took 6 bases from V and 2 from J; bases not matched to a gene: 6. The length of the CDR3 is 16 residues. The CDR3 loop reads CASSYGLAGHTDTQYF. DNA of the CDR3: TGTGCCAGCAGTTATGGACTAGCGGGACACACAGATACGCAGTATTTT.

CDR3: CASSSFLGVTMNTEAFF. The DNA for the CDR3 is TGTGCCAGCAGCTCCTTTCTGGGAGTGACCATGAACACTGAAGCTTTCTTT. The chain links TRBV7-6 to TRBJ1-1; D call uncertain. Germline lookup yields CDR1 SGHVS and CDR2 FNYEAQ. Trimming left V 4 bases short and J 0 bases short, with 18 bases between. There are 17 residues in the CDR3.

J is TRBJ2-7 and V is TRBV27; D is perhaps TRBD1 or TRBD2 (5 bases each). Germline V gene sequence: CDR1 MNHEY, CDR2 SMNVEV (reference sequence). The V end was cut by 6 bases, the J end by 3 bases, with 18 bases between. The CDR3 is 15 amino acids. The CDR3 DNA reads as TGTGCCAGCAGCCAACTCGGGGCCAGAGACTACGAGCAGTACTTC. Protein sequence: CASSQLGARDYEQYF.

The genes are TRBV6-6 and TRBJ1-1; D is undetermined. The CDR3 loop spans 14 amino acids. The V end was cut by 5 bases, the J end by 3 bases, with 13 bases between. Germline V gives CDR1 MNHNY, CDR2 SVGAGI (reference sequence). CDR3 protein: CASSQCARDTEAFF. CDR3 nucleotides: TGTGCCAGCAGTCAGTGCGCTAGAGACACTGAAGCTTTCTTT.

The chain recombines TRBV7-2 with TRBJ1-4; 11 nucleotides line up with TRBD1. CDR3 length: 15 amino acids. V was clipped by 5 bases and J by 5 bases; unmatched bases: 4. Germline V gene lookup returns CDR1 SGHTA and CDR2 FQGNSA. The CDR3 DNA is TGTGCCAGCAGCATGCGGGACAGGGGGAATGAAAAACTGTTTTTT. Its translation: CASSMRDRGNEKLFF.

DNA for the CDR3: TGTGCCAGCAGCTCCCCTTCCGCGGCTAGCGGACCCCACTCCTACGAGCAGTACTTC. This gives the protein CASSSPSAASGPHSYEQYF. V and J are TRBV7-9 and TRBJ2-7, with 7 positions matching TRBD2. J was trimmed by 0 bases and V by 4 bases; bases with no gene match: 18. This CDR3 spans 19 amino acids. The germline V gene has CDR1 SEHNR and CDR2 FQNEAQ (reference sequence).

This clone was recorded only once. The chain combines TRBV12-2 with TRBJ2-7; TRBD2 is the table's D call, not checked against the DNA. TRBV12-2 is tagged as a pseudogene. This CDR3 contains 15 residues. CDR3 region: CASRLTPPGTTEQYF. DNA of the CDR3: TGTGCAAGTCGCTTAACACCTCCGGGGACTACCGAGCAGTACTTC.

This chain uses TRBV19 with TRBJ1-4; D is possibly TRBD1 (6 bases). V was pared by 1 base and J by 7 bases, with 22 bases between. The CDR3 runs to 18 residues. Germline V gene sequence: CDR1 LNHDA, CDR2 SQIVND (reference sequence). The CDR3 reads CASSIVLPGAHLSEKLFF. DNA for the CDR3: TGTGCCAGTAGTATAGTCCTGCCAGGGGCCCATTTGAGTGAAAAACTGTTTTTT.

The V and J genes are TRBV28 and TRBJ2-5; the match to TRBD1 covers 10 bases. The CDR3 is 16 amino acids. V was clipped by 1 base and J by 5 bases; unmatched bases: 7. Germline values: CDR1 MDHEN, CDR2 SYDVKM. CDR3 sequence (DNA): TGTGCCAGCAGTTTATCCCCGGGACAGGGGATGGAGACCCAGTACTTC. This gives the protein CASSLSPGQGMETQYF.

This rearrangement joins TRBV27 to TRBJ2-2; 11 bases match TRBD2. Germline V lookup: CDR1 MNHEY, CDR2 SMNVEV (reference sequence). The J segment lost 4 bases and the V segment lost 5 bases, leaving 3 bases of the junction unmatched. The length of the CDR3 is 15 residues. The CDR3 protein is CASSTSGSSTGELFF. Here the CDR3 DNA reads TGTGCCAGCAGTACTAGCGGGAGTAGCACCGGGGAGCTGTTTTTT.